The 32 T cell receptor beta chains below come from one sample, sequenced in a study of technical replicates of blood from a few donors. Sequenced by immunoSEQ multiplex PCR; TCRdb stores in-frame clones only, minus some. The sample carries about 88,000 clones, around 92% recorded once. The specimen sequenced was T cells isolated from PBMCs. The origin of the receptors is a human donor in good health.

In this sample, this clone turned up once. This chain joins TRBV7-4 and TRBJ1-2; D not certain. The germline V and J ends were trimmed by 5 bases and 5 bases, with 18 bases remaining between them. CDR3 length: 15 residues. The germline gives CDR1 SGHVT, CDR2 SQSDAQ. CDR3 coding DNA: TGTGCCAGCAGCCCGAGCCCCCCCCTATTATATGGCTACACCTTC. Its translation: CASSPSPPLLYGYTF.

The CDR3 loop is CSANPIALVESGETQYF. The CDR3 DNA reads TGCAGCGCGAACCCTATAGCGTTGGTCGAGTCGGGAGAGACCCAGTACTTC. J is TRBJ2-5 and V is TRBV29-1; TRBD2 might be the D (5 bases). Deletions cut 7 bases from V and 4 bases from J, with 28 bases between. CDR1 SQVTM and CDR2 ANQGSEA come from the germline V gene. The CDR3 totals 17 residues.

CDR3 protein: CASSYGSPGEAFF. CDR3 in DNA: TGTGCCAGCAGTTACGGTTCTCCAGGTGAAGCTTTCTTT. The rearrangement uses TRBV6-5 and TRBJ1-1; D remains ambiguous. V lost 2 bases and J 7 bases, leaving 11 bases between the germline ends. The CDR3 is 13 amino acids. Germline CDR1 reads MNHEY; CDR2 reads SVGAGI.

This clone appeared once. CDR3 nucleotides: TGCGCCAGCAGCAGAATTACAGGGGTCGGAGAAAAACTGTTTTTT. Translated, it gives CASSRITGVGEKLFF. This chain links TRBV5-1 with TRBJ1-4; TRBD1 agrees at 7 bases. Germline CDR1 is SGHRS and CDR2 is YFSETQ. The CDR3 loop spans 15 amino acids. Unmatched junction bases numbered 11, after V lost 4 bases and J lost 8 bases. Variable domain in full (rest from reference TRBV5-1 and TRBJ1-4): KAGVTQTPRYLIKTRGQQVTLSCSPISGHRSVSWYQQTPGQGLQFLFEYFSETQRNKGNFPGRFSGRQFSNSRSEMNVSTLELGDSALYLCASSRITGVGEKLFFGSGTQLSVL.

J is TRBJ1-3 and V is TRBV6-5; D perhaps matches TRBD1 (5 bases). V was shortened by 5 bases and J by 2 bases, with 13 bases between the two germline ends. Germline loops: CDR1 MNHEY, CDR2 SVGAGI. CDR3 length: 15 amino acids. The CDR3 region has the DNA TGTGCCAGCAGTAAATACAGGAGCACTGGAAACACCATATATTTT. It encodes CASSKYRSTGNTIYF.

The rearrangement uses TRBV27 and TRBJ2-2, with D maybe TRBD1 (7 bases). CDR3 length: 16 amino acids. The V end was cut by 3 bases, the J end by 2 bases, with 13 bases between. Germline values: CDR1 MNHEY, CDR2 SMNVEV (reference sequence). The CDR3 sequence: CASSFAGGTNTGELFF. The CDR3 DNA is TGTGCCAGCAGTTTCGCAGGGGGGACAAACACCGGGGAGCTGTTTTTT.

J is TRBJ2-5 and V is TRBV25-1, with D perhaps TRBD1 (5 bases). The J call may be faulty, since TRBJ2-7 better matches the DNA end. Germline V CDR1 and CDR2: MGHDK, SYGVNS. The CDR3 covers 17 residues. CDR3 region: CASSHRLPGSVIDEQYF. The DNA for the CDR3 is TGTGCCAGCAGTCATCGACTTCCAGGGTCTGTCATAGACGAGCAGTACTTC.

The chain has TRBV7-8 and TRBJ2-1, with 9 bases fitting TRBD2. The CDR3 is 17 amino acids. Unmatched junction bases numbered 12, after V lost 3 bases and J lost 6 bases. Germline-derived CDR1 and CDR2 are SGHVS and FQNEAQ. The CDR3 nucleotides are TGTGCCAGCAGCTTCCTCACGCTGAAACTAGCGGGCAATGAGCAGTTCTTC. This codes for CASSFLTLKLAGNEQFF.

This chain connects TRBV7-9 to TRBJ2-1; 10 nucleotides line up with TRBD2. The trim removed 5 bases at V and 6 bases at J, leaving 10 bases unmatched. The CDR3 runs 16 residues. Germline V gene data show CDR1 as SEHNR and CDR2 as FQNEAQ (reference sequence). DNA for the CDR3: TGTGCCAGCAGCCCCAAGACTAGCGGGTCGGGCAATGAGCAGTTCTTC. This sequence encodes CASSPKTSGSGNEQFF.

This clone was seen once. The CDR3 sequence: CSASQGQPQHF. CDR3 coding DNA: TGCAGTGCTAGTCAGGGTCAGCCCCAGCATTTT. J is TRBJ1-5 and V is TRBV20-1, with a weak D call TRBD1 (5 bases). Germline assignment: CDR1 DFQATT and CDR2 SNEGSKA (reference sequence). The ends were cut back, 3 bases at V and 6 bases at J, with 6 bases in the middle. The CDR3 has 11 residues.

The V gene is TRBV7-9, the J gene TRBJ2-3; D is undetermined. The germline gives CDR1 SEHNR, CDR2 FQNEAQ (reference sequence). Trimming took off 5 bases at V and 0 bases at J, with 15 bases between the two ends. CDR3 size: 16 residues. As DNA, the CDR3 is TGTGCCAGCAGCGTCAACCAGTTAATTAGCACAGATACGCAGTATTTT. Its protein is CASSVNQLISTDTQYF.

The genes are TRBV5-1 and TRBJ1-2, with 10 positions matching TRBD1. V was clipped by 2 bases and J by 0 bases; unmatched bases: 7. The germline CDR1 and CDR2 sequences are SGHRS and YFSETQ. CDR3 size: 17 residues. CDR3 in DNA: TGCGCCAGCAGCTTTTCGGGACAGGGGAAAGCTAACTATGGCTACACCTTC. Its translation is CASSFSGQGKANYGYTF.

The chain joins TRBV28 to TRBJ2-1, with D perhaps TRBD2 (6 bases). CDR3 length: 17 residues. Per germline, CDR1 MDHEN and CDR2 SYDVKM. V was cut by 4 bases and J by 0 bases, with 16 bases left in between. CDR3 amino acids: CASSSQKLARSYNEQFF. The CDR3 DNA reads TGTGCCAGCAGTTCCCAAAAACTAGCCCGCTCCTACAATGAGCAGTTCTTC.

The CDR3 bases are TGCGCCAGCAGCCCCACCTGGCAGGGGGTGAACACCGGGGAGCTGTTTTTT. This gives the protein CASSPTWQGVNTGELFF. The chain combines TRBV4-1 with TRBJ2-2; 7 bases agree with TRBD1. The germline V gene has CDR1 MGHRA and CDR2 YSYEKL. J lost 1 base, V lost 4 bases, and 9 bases had no gene match. The CDR3 covers 17 residues.

J is TRBJ2-5 and V is TRBV2; the D gene is possibly TRBD2 (5 bases). V was clipped by 5 bases and J by 0 bases, with 13 bases between them. The length of the CDR3 is 15 residues. The germline CDR1 and CDR2 sequences are SNHLY and FYNNEI. The chain's CDR3 is CASSYSGLNQETQYF. The CDR3 bases are TGTGCCAGCAGTTATTCCGGACTTAACCAAGAGACCCAGTACTTC.

This clone came up once. The chain combines TRBV5-1 with TRBJ2-1; 13 bases match TRBD2. The CDR3 sequence is 15 residues long. Germline V gene lookup returns CDR1 SGHRS and CDR2 YFSETQ. After removal of 3 bases from V and 8 bases from J, the junction contained 5 bases not matched to a gene. The CDR3 here is CASSSGLAGAYEQFF. The CDR3 DNA reads as TGCGCCAGCAGCTCAGGACTAGCGGGAGCTTATGAGCAGTTCTTC.

On this clone itself: Sequence at one end of the junction differs from germline and may be a read error. The rearrangement uses TRBV6-6 and TRBJ2-3; the D gene is possibly TRBD2 (5 bases). CDR3 length: 11 residues. Germline loops: CDR1 MNHNY, CDR2 SVGAGI (reference sequence). The CDR3 sequence: CATSMGVKMDF. The CDR3 DNA reads as TGTGCCACCTCGATGGGAGTGAAAATGGATTTT.

This sequence joins TRBV2 and TRBJ2-1; 7 bases align to TRBD2. The germline V gene has CDR1 SNHLY and CDR2 FYNNEI. Trimming at V came to 6 bases and at J to 4 bases, leaving 12 bases not matched to a gene. The CDR3 contains 16 residues. The CDR3 sequence: CASREILANPYNEQFF. CDR3 coding DNA: TGTGCCAGCAGGGAGATACTAGCGAACCCTTACAATGAGCAGTTCTTC.

This sequence joins TRBV4-2 and TRBJ2-1, with D possibly matching TRBD2 (7 bases). Germline V CDR1 and CDR2: LGHNA, YNFKEQ. Between the trimmed V and J ends, which lost 1 base and 4 bases, there was a span of 14 bases. This CDR3 is 16 amino acids long. The DNA for the CDR3 is TGTGCCAGCAGCCAAGCGGGGGGCCAAGGGTACAATGAGCAGTTCTTC. It is translated as CASSQAGGQGYNEQFF.

The DNA for the CDR3 is TGCGCCAGCAGTCGCCAGGTCCCCCAAGAGACCCAGTACTTC. Translated: CASSRQVPQETQYF. V and J are TRBV10-2 and TRBJ2-5; D remains unclear. Germline CDR1 is WSHSY and CDR2 is SAAADI. Between the trimmed V and J ends, which lost 5 bases and 1 base, there was a span of 11 bases. The CDR3 consists of 14 residues.

The chain has TRBV9 and TRBJ2-1, with 11 bases identical to TRBD2. Germline trimming cut 1 base from V and 10 bases from J; bases unmatched to any gene: 10. The CDR3 length is 16 residues. Germline loops: CDR1 SGDLS, CDR2 YYNGEE. The CDR3 loop is CASSVSGSGGAWEQFF. CDR3 nucleotides: TGTGCCAGCAGCGTATCGGGTAGCGGGGGGGCCTGGGAGCAGTTCTTC.

V is TRBV6-1 and J is TRBJ1-5; possible D gene TRBD1, 5 bases. Trimming removed 6 bases from V and 3 bases from J, with 15 bases in between. This CDR3 is 15 amino acids long. The V gene's germline CDR1 is MNHNS and CDR2 SASEGT. CDR3 residues: CASRVPGGPNQPQHF. As DNA, the CDR3 is TGTGCCAGCAGGGTCCCCGGGGGTCCCAATCAGCCCCAGCATTTT.

The V and J genes are TRBV12-2 and TRBJ2-7; the table's D call, TRBD1, was not checked against the DNA. TRBV12-2 is a listed pseudogene. This CDR3 has 16 amino acids. CDR3 loop: CASRFHLTTKQHEQYF. DNA for the CDR3: TGTGCAAGTCGCTTCCATTTGACCACCAAACAGCACGAGCAGTACTTC.

This chain links TRBV19 with TRBJ1-4; 8 positions agree with TRBD1. The CDR3 loop spans 16 amino acids. The V gene's germline CDR1 is LNHDA and CDR2 SQIVND (reference sequence). V dropped 0 bases and J dropped 7; count of bases not matched to a gene: 7. The CDR3 DNA follows: TGTGCCAGTAGTATAGACCATGGACAGGGTGCTGAAAAACTGTTTTTT. Translated: CASSIDHGQGAEKLFF.

The V and J genes are TRBV10-1 and TRBJ2-7; 9 nucleotides line up with TRBD2. With V trimmed by 5 bases and J by 5 bases, 7 bases remained unmatched. Germline V CDR1 and CDR2: WNHNN, SYGVQD (reference sequence). This CDR3 has 14 amino acids. The DNA for the CDR3 is TGCGCCAGCAGTCCCGGGACTAGCTTCCACGAGCAGTACTTC. It translates to CASSPGTSFHEQYF.

The J gene is TRBJ2-5, the V gene TRBV5-4; 7 positions agree with TRBD1. The trim removed 4 bases at V and 5 bases at J, leaving 8 bases unmatched. The CDR3 length is 14 residues. Germline V lookup: CDR1 SGHNT, CDR2 YYREEE (reference sequence). The CDR3 DNA is TGTGCCAGCAGCGCACAGGGGTCTTCGGAGACCCAGTACTTC. This gives the protein CASSAQGSSETQYF.

V gene TRBV5-5 combines with J gene TRBJ1-3; D not certain. Germline V gives CDR1 SGHKS, CDR2 YYEKEE (reference sequence). The V gene lost 0 bases and the J gene lost 3 bases, with 4 bases spanning the gap. The CDR3 sequence is 13 residues long. CDR3 bases: TGTGCCAGCAGCTTGGATCTTGGAAACACCATATATTTT. It specifies CASSLDLGNTIYF.

The genes are TRBV6-6 and TRBJ1-2, with 8 bases matching TRBD1. The CDR3 is made up of 13 amino acids. Germline V gene data show CDR1 as MNHNY and CDR2 as SVGAGI (reference sequence). With V trimmed by 5 bases and J by 4 bases, 3 bases remained unmatched. CDR3 coding DNA: TGTGCCAGCAGTAACAGGGGGGGCTATGGCTACACCTTC. It translates to CASSNRGGYGYTF.

V gene TRBV19 combines with J gene TRBJ2-7; 13 bases fit TRBD2. Trimming cost V 6 bases and J 0 bases; bases outside gene matches: 11. Germline V lookup: CDR1 LNHDA, CDR2 SQIVND (reference sequence). CDR3 length: 18 amino acids. The CDR3 nucleotides are TGTGCCAGTAGCCGGACTAGCGGGGGCCTTTACGGCTCCTACGAGCAGTACTTC. Protein: CASSRTSGGLYGSYEQYF.

The chain carries TRBV9 and TRBJ1-2; D remains unclear. Looked up from germline, CDR1 is SGDLS and CDR2 is YYNGEE. CDR3 length: 15 residues. Trimming took 3 bases from V and 2 from J, leaving 14 bases between them. DNA for the CDR3: TGTGCCAGCAGCGCTAGACTGGGAGACAACTATGGCTACACCTTC. It is translated as CASSARLGDNYGYTF.

The chain joins TRBV5-1 to TRBJ1-6, with 7 bases lining up with TRBD1. The CDR3 is made up of 15 amino acids. Germline V gene data show CDR1 as SGHRS and CDR2 as YFSETQ. V shed 0 bases, J shed 6 bases, and the junction held 3 bases outside the gene matches. CDR3 sequence reads: CASSLEGALNSPLHF. CDR3 DNA: TGCGCCAGCAGCTTGGAGGGGGCCCTTAATTCACCCCTCCACTTT.

This chain joins TRBV9 and TRBJ2-7; the match to TRBD1 covers 7 bases. The CDR3 is 17 amino acids. V lost 3 bases to trimming and J lost 0 bases; unmatched junction nucleotides: 12. In germline, CDR1 is SGDLS, CDR2 YYNGEE. CDR3 DNA sequence: TGTGCCAGCAGCGGGGGTGGTGGACAGGATAGCTCCTACGAGCAGTACTTC. Its protein is CASSGGGGQDSSYEQYF.